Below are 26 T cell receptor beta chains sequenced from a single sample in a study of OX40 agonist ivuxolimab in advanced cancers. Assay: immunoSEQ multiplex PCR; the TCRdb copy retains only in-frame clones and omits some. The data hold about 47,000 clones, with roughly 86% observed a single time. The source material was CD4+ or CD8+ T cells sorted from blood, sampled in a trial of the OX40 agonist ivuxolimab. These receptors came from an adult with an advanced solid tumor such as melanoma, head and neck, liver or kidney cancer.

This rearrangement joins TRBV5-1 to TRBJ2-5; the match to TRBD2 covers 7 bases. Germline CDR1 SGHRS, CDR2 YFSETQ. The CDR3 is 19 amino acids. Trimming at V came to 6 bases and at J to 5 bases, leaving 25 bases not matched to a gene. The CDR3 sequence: CASKGTHRGPGRPWETQYF. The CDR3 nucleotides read TGCGCCAGCAAAGGGACTCATCGAGGGCCCGGGAGGCCGTGGGAGACCCAGTACTTC.

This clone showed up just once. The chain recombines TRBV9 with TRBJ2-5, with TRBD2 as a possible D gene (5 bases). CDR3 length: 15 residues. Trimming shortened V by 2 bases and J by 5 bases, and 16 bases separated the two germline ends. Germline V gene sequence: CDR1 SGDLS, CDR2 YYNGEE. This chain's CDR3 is CASSVRAGGLETQYF. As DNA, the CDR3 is TGTGCCAGCAGCGTCCGGGCGGGCGGACTGGAGACCCAGTACTTC.

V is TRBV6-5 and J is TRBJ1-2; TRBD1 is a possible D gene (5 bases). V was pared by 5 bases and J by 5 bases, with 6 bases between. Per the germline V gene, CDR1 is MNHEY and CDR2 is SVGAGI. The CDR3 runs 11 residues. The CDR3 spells CASSKGYGYTF. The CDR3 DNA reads TGTGCCAGCAGTAAGGGGTATGGCTACACCTTC.

CDR3 loop: CASSWTSGDNEQFF. The CDR3 nucleotides are TGTGCCAGCAGTTGGACTAGCGGTGACAATGAGCAGTTCTTC. This sequence joins TRBV6-4 and TRBJ2-1; 10 bases are a match to TRBD2. V shed 5 bases, J shed 5 bases, and the junction held 3 bases outside the gene matches. The CDR3 extends over 14 amino acids. From germline, CDR1 is MRHNA and CDR2 SNTAGT.

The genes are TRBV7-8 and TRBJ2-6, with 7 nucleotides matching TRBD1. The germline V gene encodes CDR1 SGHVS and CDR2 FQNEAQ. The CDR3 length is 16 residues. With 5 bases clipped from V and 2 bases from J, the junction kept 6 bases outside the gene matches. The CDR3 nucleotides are TGTGCCAGCAGCCTACAGGGGATGACTGGGGCCAACGTCCTGACTTTC. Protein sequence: CASSLQGMTGANVLTF.

The chain's CDR3 is CASSYSINRATEAFF. As DNA, the CDR3 is TGTGCCAGCAGTTACTCGATAAATCGAGCCACTGAAGCTTTCTTT. The chain couples TRBV6-5 to TRBJ1-1; D remains ambiguous. V lost 0 bases and J 4 bases, leaving 12 bases between the germline ends. Germline V lookup: CDR1 MNHEY, CDR2 SVGAGI. This CDR3 spans 15 amino acids.

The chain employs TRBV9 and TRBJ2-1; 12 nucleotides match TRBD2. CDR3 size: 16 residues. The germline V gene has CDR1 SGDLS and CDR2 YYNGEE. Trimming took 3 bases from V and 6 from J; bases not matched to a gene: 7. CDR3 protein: CASSELAGGLLNEQFF. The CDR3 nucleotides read TGTGCCAGCAGCGAACTAGCGGGGGGCCTCCTCAATGAGCAGTTCTTC.

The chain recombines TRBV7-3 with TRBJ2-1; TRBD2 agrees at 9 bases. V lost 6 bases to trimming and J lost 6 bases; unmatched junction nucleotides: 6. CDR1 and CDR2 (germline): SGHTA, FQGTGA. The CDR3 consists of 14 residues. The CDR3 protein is CASRMSGGPNEQFF. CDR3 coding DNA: TGTGCCAGCAGAATGAGCGGGGGGCCCAATGAGCAGTTCTTC.

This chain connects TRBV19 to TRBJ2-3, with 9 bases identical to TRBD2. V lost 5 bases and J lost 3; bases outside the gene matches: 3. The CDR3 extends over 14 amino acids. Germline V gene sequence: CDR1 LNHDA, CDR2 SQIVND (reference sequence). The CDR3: CASSSSGGTDTQYF. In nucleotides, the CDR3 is TGTGCCAGTAGTTCCAGCGGGGGGACAGATACGCAGTATTTT.

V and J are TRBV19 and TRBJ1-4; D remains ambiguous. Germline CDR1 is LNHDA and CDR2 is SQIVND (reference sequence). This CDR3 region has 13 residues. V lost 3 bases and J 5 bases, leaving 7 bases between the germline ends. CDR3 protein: CASSIGQNEKLFF. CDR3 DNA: TGTGCCAGTAGTATCGGGCAGAATGAAAAACTGTTTTTT. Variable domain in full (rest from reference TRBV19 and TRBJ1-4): DGGITQSPKYLFRKEGQNVTLSCEQNLNHDAMYWYRQDPGQGLRLIYYSQIVNDFQKGDIAEGYSVSREKKESFPLTVTSAQKNPTAFYLCASSIGQNEKLFFGSGTQLSVL.

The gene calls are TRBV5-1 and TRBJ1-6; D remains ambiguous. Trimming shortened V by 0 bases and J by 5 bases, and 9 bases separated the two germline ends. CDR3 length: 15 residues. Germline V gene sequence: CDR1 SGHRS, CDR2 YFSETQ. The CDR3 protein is CASSLGTVDNSPLHF. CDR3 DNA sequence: TGCGCCAGCAGCTTGGGCACGGTAGATAATTCACCCCTCCACTTT.

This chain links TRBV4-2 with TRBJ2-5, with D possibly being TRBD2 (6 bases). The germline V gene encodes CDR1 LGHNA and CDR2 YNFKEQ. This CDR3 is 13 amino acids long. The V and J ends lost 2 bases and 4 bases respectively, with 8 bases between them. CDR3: CASSQRGTETQYF. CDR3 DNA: TGTGCCAGCAGCCAACGGGGGACAGAGACCCAGTACTTC.

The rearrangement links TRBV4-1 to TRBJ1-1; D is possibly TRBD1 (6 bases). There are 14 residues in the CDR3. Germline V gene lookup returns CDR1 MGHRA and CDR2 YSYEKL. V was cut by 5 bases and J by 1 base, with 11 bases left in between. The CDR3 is CASSLAGANTEAFF. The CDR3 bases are TGCGCCAGCAGCTTGGCAGGGGCGAACACTGAAGCTTTCTTT.

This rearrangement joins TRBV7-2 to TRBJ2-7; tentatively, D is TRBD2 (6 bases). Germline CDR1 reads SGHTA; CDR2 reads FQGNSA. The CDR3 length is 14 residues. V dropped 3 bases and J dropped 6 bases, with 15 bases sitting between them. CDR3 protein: CASSLGGSRSEQYF. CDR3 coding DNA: TGTGCCAGCAGCTTGGGGGGTTCGAGGAGCGAGCAGTACTTC.

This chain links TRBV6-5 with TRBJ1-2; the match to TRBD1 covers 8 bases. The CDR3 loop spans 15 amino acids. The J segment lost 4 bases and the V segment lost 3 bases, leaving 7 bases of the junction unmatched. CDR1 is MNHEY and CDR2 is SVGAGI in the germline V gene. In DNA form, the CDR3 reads TGTGCCAGCAGTTATATCAGGGGGCTTCCCTATGGCTACACCTTC. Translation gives CASSYIRGLPYGYTF.

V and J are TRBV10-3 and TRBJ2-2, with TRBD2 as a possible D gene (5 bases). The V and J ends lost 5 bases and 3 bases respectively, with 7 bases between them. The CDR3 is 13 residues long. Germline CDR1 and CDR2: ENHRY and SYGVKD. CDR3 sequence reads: CAISKRHTGELFF. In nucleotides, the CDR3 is TGTGCCATCAGTAAGCGGCACACCGGGGAGCTGTTTTTT.

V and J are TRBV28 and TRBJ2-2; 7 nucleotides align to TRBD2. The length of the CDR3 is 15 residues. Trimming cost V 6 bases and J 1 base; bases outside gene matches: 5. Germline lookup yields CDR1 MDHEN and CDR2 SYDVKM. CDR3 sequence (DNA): TGTGCCAGCAGCAAAGCGGGGATGAACACCGGGGAGCTGTTTTTT. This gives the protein CASSKAGMNTGELFF.

For the CDR3, the DNA is TGTGCCAGCAGTTTCCTAGGGACAGGAGATGAGCAGTTCTTC. Translation: CASSFLGTGDEQFF. This rearrangement joins TRBV28 to TRBJ2-1, with 8 positions matching TRBD1. After removal of 3 bases from V and 8 bases from J, the junction contained 6 bases not matched to a gene. The CDR3 sequence is 14 residues long. Germline-derived CDR1 and CDR2 are MDHEN and SYDVKM.

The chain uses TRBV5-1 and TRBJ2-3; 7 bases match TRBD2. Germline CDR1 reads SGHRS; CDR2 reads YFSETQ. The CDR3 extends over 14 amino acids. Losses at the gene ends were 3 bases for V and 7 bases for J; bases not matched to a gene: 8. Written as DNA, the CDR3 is TGCGCCAGCAGCTCGGCGGGAGTCCCGAATACGCAGTATTTT. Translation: CASSSAGVPNTQYF.

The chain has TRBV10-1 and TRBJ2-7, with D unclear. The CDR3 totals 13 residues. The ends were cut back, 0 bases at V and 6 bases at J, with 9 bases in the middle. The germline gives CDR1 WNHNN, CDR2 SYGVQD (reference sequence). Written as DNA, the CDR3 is TGCGCCAGCAGTGAGTCGGGTTCTCTCGAGCAGTACTTC. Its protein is CASSESGSLEQYF.

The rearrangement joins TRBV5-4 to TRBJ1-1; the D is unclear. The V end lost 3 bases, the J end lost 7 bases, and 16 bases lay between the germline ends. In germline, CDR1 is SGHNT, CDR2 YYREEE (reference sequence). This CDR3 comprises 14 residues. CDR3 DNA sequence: TGTGCCAGCAGCTCCGCGTACGGACCCGGTGAAGCTTTCTTT. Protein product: CASSSAYGPGEAFF.

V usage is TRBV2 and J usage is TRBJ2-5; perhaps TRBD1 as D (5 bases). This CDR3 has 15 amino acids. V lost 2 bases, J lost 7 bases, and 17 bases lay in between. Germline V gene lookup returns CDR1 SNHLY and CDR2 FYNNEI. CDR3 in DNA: TGTGCCAGCAGTGAAACGACAGCCGAGCGAGGGACCCAGTACTTC. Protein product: CASSETTAERGTQYF.

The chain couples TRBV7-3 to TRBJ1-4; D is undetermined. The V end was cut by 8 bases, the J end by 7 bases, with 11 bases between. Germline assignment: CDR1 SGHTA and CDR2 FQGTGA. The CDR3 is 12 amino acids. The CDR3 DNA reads TGTGCCAGCGCGACGCTCGGTGAAAAACTGTTTTTT. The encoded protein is CASATLGEKLFF.

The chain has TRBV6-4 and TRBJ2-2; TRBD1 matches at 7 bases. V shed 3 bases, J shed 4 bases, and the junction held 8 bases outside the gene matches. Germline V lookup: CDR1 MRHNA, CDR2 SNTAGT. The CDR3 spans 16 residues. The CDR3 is CASSETGQALTGELFF. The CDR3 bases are TGTGCCAGCAGTGAAACCGGACAGGCTCTCACCGGGGAGCTGTTTTTT.

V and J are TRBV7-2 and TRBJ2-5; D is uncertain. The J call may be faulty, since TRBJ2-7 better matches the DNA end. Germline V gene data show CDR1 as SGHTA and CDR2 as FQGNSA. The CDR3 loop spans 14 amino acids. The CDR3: CASSPARTAYEQYF. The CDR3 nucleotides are TGTGCCAGCAGCCCCGCCCGGACCGCCTACGAGCAGTACTTC.

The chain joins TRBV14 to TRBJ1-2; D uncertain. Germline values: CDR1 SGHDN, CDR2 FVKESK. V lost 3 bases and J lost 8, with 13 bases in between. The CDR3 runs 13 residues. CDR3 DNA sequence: TGTGCCAGCAGCCACCAGCCCCGAGGGGGCTACACCTTC. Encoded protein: CASSHQPRGGYTF.